This TCR beta chain was captured by sequencing in a study of cytomegalovirus exposure and HLA in healthy donors. Study-wide points: Sequencing depth roughly uniform across donors was assumed in presence/absence analyses.

CDR1 and CDR2 (germline): MNHEY, SVGAGI. Trimming removed 6 bases from V and 8 bases from J, with 13 bases in between. The CDR3 is 12 amino acids. The PCR ran on 60 Vbeta and 13 Jbeta primers. Sequenced by immunoSEQ multiplex PCR; TCRdb stores in-frame clones only, minus some. Of approximately 120,000 clones detected, over 65% appear once; the ten largest clones hold under 2%. With regard to this clone: Antigen unknown.

The sample consisted of PBMCs. J is TRBJ1-2 and V is TRBV6-5; D gene unclear. The TCR originated in a man aged 18-30 years in good health and CMV-seronegative. CDR3 amino acids: CASRLRGSGYTF. The CDR3 DNA follows: TGTGCCAGCAGACTTCGGGGATCCGGCTACACCTTC.